This T cell receptor (beta chain) emerged from a study of vaccination and CD4 T cells after COVID-19. Study as a whole: Investigators drew the post-COVID samples a median approximately 92 days after diagnosis, with a range of 35 to 161. Study-level results: Spike mono-reactivity was shown by 304 of 307 vaccine-specific clones in convalescent patients.

With the Oncomine TCR Beta short-read assay, DNA from cultured CD4+ T cells was sequenced. Genomic DNA was taken out of cultured CD4+ T cells by extraction. TCRdb re-analysed the PCR reads in MiXCR, keeping a single row per CDR3 protein. The sample lists 13,000 or so distinct CDR3 sequences, about two thirds occurring once. As for this clonotype: Antigen specificity is unknown.

Treatment of the sample: roughly ten-day PBMC culture with coronavirus spike peptide pools or control peptides (ViraFEST assay). All positive PCR tests were dated between March and December 2020, predating US Alpha, Beta and Delta variants. Germline-derived CDR1 and CDR2 are MNHEY and SMNVEV (reference sequence). V was shortened by 8 bases and J by 1 base, with 15 bases between the two germline ends. The CDR3 has 15 residues. The V and J genes are TRBV27 and TRBJ1-3; D possibly corresponds to TRBD1 (6 bases). Sequencing was carried out using CD4+ T cells from blood, cultured in vitro. This TCR came from a human donor who had recovered from COVID-19. The CDR3: CASGEQGSSGNTIYF. In DNA form, the CDR3 reads TGTGCCAGCGGTGAACAGGGTTCGTCTGGAAACACCATATATTTT.